One and the same sample provided the 3 T cell receptor beta chains below, sequenced in a study of T-cell reconstitution after alpha-beta-depleted transplantation in children. Unique molecular identifiers tagged the TCRbeta library. Using its own MiXCR run on the PCR reads, TCRdb lists one record per CDR3 protein. The sample contains 250,000 to 400,000 distinct CDR3 sequences, roughly 25% of which appear only once. The material was PBMCs, mostly from graft donor cells, obtained 180 days after TCRalphabeta/CD19-depleted stem cell transplant. The receptors come from a male patient between 5 and 17 years old who had a stem cell transplant for acute lymphoblastic leukemia, so the T cells may come from the graft donor.

The chain uses TRBV27 and TRBJ2-7, with D maybe TRBD2 (5 bases). Germline CDR1 reads MNHEY; CDR2 reads SMNVEV (reference sequence). V shed 8 bases and J shed 2 bases, with 13 bases lying between them. The CDR3 has 13 amino acids. The CDR3 DNA sequence: TGTGCCAGCGCCGTGAGGAGGACCTACGAGCAGTACTTC. It translates to CASAVRRTYEQYF.

Only a few counts were recorded for this clonotype. The chain employs TRBV5-1 and TRBJ2-3, with TRBD2 matching over 13 bases. The junction had 6 bases not matched to a gene; V was cut back by 1 base and J by 1 base. CDR1 and CDR2 from the germline V gene are SGHRS and YFSETQ. The CDR3 totals 18 residues. The CDR3 region has the DNA TGCGCCAGCAGCTTGTGGACTAGCGGGAGTGGTGGCACAGATACGCAGTATTTT. Its translation is CASSLWTSGSGGTDTQYF.

The chain is built from TRBV5-1 and TRBJ1-6; no reliable D call. The CDR3 sequence is 15 residues long. Trimming left V 0 bases short and J 6 bases short, with 10 bases between. CDR1 and CDR2 from the germline V gene are SGHRS and YFSETQ. The DNA of the CDR3 is TGCGCCAGCAGCTTGGGGGTACAGACTAATTCACCCCTCCACTTT. This codes for CASSLGVQTNSPLHF.